The 9 T cell receptor beta chains below come from one sample, sequenced in a study of blood T cells in healthy people across ages. Primed by a sample-barcoded 5' primer and a J-beta primer mix, a second PCR proceeded for roughly 7 to 11 cycles. TCRdb passed the 5' RACE reads through MiXCR, listing each CDR3 protein once. The sample comprises over 950,000 distinct CDR3 sequences, roughly 50% of which are singletons, and around 21% rests with the top ten. The specimen was blood. The source of these receptors is an older woman in good health.

The rearrangement joins TRBV2 to TRBJ2-4, with D uncertain. CDR3 length: 13 amino acids. CDR1 and CDR2 from the germline V gene are SNHLY and FYNNEI. The V gene lost 8 bases and the J gene lost 0 bases, with 8 bases spanning the gap. CDR3 coding DNA: TGTGCCAGCCAGAGGTTAGCCAAAAACATTCAGTACTTC. Its translation: CASQRLAKNIQYF.

The chain joins TRBV20-1 to TRBJ2-3; D perhaps matches TRBD2 (6 bases). This CDR3 comprises 12 residues. Trimming took 5 bases from V and 5 from J, leaving 11 bases between them. CDR1 and CDR2 (germline): DFQATT, SNEGSKA (reference sequence). The DNA for the CDR3 is TGCAGTGCTGGGAGGACTTTAGATACGCAGTATTTT. Its translation is CSAGRTLDTQYF.

With regard to this clonotype: This may be a read error, as it is one base from a much larger clone. CDR3 nucleotides: TGCAGTGCTAGAGATCGTCCCGCGGGAGGGCCCTACAATGAGCAGTACTTC. It yields the protein CSARDRPAGGPYNEQYF. This chain joins TRBV20-1 and TRBJ2-1, with 9 bases fitting TRBD2. The J call could be wrong; TRBJ2-7 is a better fit for the DNA end. Germline-derived CDR1 and CDR2 are DFQATT and SNEGSKA (reference sequence). The CDR3 consists of 17 residues.

CDR3 bases: TGTGCCAGCAGTCACCACCCCCTCCAAGAGACCCAGTACTTC. This translates into CASSHHPLQETQYF. V usage is TRBV27 and J usage is TRBJ2-5; no firm D call. The CDR3 loop spans 14 amino acids. V dropped 5 bases and J dropped 1 base, with 11 bases sitting between them. From germline, CDR1 is MNHEY and CDR2 SMNVEV (reference sequence).

A few counts support this clonotype. This sequence joins TRBV29-1 and TRBJ2-7, with 10 nucleotides matching TRBD1. The ends lost 6 bases at V and 0 bases at J; junction bases unmatched: 5. This CDR3 is 14 amino acids long. In germline, CDR1 is SQVTM, CDR2 ANQGSEA. CDR3 in amino acids: CSVETGGGSYEQYF. The DNA for the CDR3 is TGCAGCGTGGAGACAGGGGGCGGCTCCTACGAGCAGTACTTC.

About this clonotype itself: Being one base from a much bigger clone, this may be a read error. This chain links TRBV2 with TRBJ1-4; 7 bases map to TRBD1. The CDR3 runs 15 residues. Losses at the gene ends were 5 bases for V and 5 bases for J; bases not matched to a gene: 8. The germline gives CDR1 SNHLY, CDR2 FYNNEI. The CDR3 DNA reads as TGTGCCAGCAGTCTAACAGGGGACGCCAATGAAAAACTGTTTTTT. This translates into CASSLTGDANEKLFF.

As to this clonotype: One end of the junction does not line up with germline, which may come from a read error. The chain has TRBV20-1 and TRBJ2-1, with D possibly called TRBD1 or TRBD2 (5 bases each). CDR1 and CDR2 from the germline V gene are DFQATT and SNEGSKA (reference sequence). This CDR3 is built from 11 residues. Here the CDR3 reads CSAGGNNERFF. The CDR3 DNA reads as TGCAGTGCTGGGGGAAACAATGAGCGGTTCTTC.

This clonotype has only a few counts. One end of the junction fails to match germline, which may point to a read error. The V call is TRBV9, the J call TRBJ2-3; TRBD2 matches at 8 bases. From germline, CDR1 is SGDLS and CDR2 YYNGEE. The CDR3 consists of 17 residues. CDR3 sequence (DNA): TGTGCCAGTAGCGGGGACCCATTAGCGGGAAGCGTGGATACGCAGTATTTT. Residues: CASSGDPLAGSVDTQYF. The full variable domain, in which reference TRBV9 and TRBJ2-3 provide the parts outside the CDR3, is DSGVTQTPKHLITATGQRVTLRCSPRSGDLSVYWYQQSLDQGLQFLIQYYNGEERAKGNILERFSAQQFPDLHSELNLSSLELGDSALYFCASSGDPLAGSVDTQYFGPGTRLTVL.

This clonotype occurred once. The rearrangement links TRBV6-4 to TRBJ2-7, with D possibly matching TRBD2 (6 bases). The germline gives CDR1 MRHNA, CDR2 SNTAGT. The CDR3 spans 14 residues. Trimming cost V 6 bases and J 2 bases, with 14 bases left between them. CDR3 loop: CASRPNRGTYEQYF. CDR3 sequence (DNA): TGTGCCAGCAGGCCCAACCGGGGGACCTACGAGCAGTACTTC.